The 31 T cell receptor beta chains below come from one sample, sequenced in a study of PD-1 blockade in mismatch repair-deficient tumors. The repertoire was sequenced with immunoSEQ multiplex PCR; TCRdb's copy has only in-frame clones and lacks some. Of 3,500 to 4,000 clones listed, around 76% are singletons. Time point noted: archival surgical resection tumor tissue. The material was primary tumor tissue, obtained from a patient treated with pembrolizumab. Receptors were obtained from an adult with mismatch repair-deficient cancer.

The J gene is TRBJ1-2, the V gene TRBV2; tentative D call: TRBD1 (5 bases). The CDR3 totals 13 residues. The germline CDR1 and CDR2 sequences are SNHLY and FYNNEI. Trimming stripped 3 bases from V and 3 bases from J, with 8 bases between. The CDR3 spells CASSEGQYYGYTF. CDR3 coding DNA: TGTGCCAGCAGTGAGGGGCAGTACTATGGCTACACCTTC.

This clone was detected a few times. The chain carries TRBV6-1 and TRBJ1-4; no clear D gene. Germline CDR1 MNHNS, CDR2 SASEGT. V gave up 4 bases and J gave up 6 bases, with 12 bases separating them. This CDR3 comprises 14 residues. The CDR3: CASSVAGWDEKLFF. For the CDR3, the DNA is TGTGCCAGCAGTGTCGCAGGATGGGATGAAAAACTGTTTTTT.

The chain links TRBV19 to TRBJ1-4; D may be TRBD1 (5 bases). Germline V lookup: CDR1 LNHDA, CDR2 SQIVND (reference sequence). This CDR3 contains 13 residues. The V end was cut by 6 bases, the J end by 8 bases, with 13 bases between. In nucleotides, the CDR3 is TGTGCCAGTAGGACAGCTGGAGGGGAAAAACTGTTTTTT. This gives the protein CASRTAGGEKLFF.

The CDR3 is CATKGLGGEQYF. CDR3 DNA sequence: TGTGCCACCAAAGGGCTAGGGGGCGAGCAGTACTTC. V is TRBV5-6 and J is TRBJ2-7; tentatively, D is TRBD1 (6 bases). The ends were cut back, 9 bases at V and 6 bases at J, with 16 bases in the middle. CDR1 and CDR2 (germline): SGHDT, YYEEEE. The CDR3 extends over 12 amino acids.

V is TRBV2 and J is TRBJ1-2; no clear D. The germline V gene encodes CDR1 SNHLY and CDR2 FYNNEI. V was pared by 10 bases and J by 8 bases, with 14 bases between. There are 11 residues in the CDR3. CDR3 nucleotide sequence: TGTGCCACAGATCAGACGGGGGGCTACACCTTC. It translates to CATDQTGGYTF.

As DNA, the CDR3 is TGCGCCAGCAGCTTATCAGGGGGACGGGAGACCCAGTACTTC. Protein: CASSLSGGRETQYF. V usage is TRBV5-1 and J usage is TRBJ2-5; 7 bases align to TRBD1. CDR1 is SGHRS and CDR2 is YFSETQ in the germline V gene. The CDR3 spans 14 residues. V lost 2 bases to trimming and J lost 5 bases; unmatched junction nucleotides: 6. The full variable domain, with the rest looked up from reference TRBV5-1 and TRBJ2-5, is KAGVTQTPRYLIKTRGQQVTLSCSPISGHRSVSWYQQTPGQGLQFLFEYFSETQRNKGNFPGRFSGRQFSNSRSEMNVSTLELGDSALYLCASSLSGGRETQYFGPGTRLLVL.

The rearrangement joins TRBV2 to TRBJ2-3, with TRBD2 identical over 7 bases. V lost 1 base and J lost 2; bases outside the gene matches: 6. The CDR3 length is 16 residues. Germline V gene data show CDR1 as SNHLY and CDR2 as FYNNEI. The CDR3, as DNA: TGTGCCAGCAGTGAAGTGGGAGGGGTGGACACAGATACGCAGTATTTT. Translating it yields CASSEVGGVDTDTQYF. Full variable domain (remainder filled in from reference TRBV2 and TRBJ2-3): EPEVTQTPSHQVTQMGQEVILRCVPISNHLYFYWYRQILGQKVEFLVSFYNNEISEKSEIFDDQFSVERPDGSNFTLKIRSTKLEDSAMYFCASSEVGGVDTDTQYFGPGTRLTVL.

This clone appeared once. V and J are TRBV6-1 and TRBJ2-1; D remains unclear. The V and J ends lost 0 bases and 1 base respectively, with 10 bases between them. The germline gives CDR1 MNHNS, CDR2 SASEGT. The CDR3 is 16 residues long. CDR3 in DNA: TGTGCCAGCAGTGAAGCGCAGTTTCGTTCCTACAATGAGCAGTTCTTC. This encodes CASSEAQFRSYNEQFF.

CDR3 nucleotide sequence: TGCGCCAGCAGCCAATACGACAGGGGTGAAGCTTTCTTT. It codes for CASSQYDRGEAFF. The chain recombines TRBV4-1 with TRBJ1-1; 8 nucleotides align to TRBD1. Germline V gene data show CDR1 as MGHRA and CDR2 as YSYEKL. V lost 2 bases to trimming and J lost 7 bases; unmatched junction nucleotides: 3. This CDR3 spans 13 amino acids.

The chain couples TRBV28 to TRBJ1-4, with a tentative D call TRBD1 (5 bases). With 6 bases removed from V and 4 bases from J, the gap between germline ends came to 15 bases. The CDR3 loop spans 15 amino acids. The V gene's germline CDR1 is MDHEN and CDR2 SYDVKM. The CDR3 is CASRQIGALNEKLFF. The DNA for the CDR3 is TGTGCCAGCAGACAGATAGGGGCTCTTAATGAAAAACTGTTTTTT.

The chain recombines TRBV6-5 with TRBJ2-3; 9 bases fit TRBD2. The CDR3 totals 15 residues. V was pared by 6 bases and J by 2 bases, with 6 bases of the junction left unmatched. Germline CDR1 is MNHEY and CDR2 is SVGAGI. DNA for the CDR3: TGTGCCAGCAGAGAAAGCGGGAGGAACACAGATACGCAGTATTTT. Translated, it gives CASRESGRNTDTQYF.

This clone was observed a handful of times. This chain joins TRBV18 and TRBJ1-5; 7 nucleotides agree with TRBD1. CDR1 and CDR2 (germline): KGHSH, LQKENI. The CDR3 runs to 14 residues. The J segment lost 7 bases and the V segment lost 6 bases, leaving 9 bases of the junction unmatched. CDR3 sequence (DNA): TGTGCCAGCTCGCAAGACAGGGTAAGGCAGCCCCAGCATTTT. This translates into CASSQDRVRQPQHF.

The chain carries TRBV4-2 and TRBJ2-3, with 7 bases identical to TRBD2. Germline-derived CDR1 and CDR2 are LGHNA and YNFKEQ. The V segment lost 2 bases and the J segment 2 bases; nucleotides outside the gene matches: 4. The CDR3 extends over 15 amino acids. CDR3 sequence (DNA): TGTGCCAGCAGCCAACCCGGGACTAACACAGATACGCAGTATTTT. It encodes CASSQPGTNTDTQYF.

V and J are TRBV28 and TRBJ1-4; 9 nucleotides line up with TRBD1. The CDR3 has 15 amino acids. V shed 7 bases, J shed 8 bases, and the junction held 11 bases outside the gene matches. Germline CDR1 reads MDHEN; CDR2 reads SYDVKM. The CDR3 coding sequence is TGTGCCAGCACGCCGGGACAGGGTTTTGACGAAAAACTGTTTTTT. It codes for CASTPGQGFDEKLFF.

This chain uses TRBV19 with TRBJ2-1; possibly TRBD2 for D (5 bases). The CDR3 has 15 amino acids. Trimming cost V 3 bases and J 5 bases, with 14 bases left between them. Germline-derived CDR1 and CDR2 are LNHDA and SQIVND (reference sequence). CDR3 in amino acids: CASSIGLSGDNEQFF. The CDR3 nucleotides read TGTGCCAGTAGTATTGGCCTCAGCGGAGACAATGAGCAGTTCTTC.

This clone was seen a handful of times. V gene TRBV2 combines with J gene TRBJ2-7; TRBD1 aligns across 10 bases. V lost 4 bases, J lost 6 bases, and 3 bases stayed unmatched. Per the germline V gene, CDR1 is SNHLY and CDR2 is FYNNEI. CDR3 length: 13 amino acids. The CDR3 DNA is TGTGCCAGCAGTGGACAGGGGGCCAGCGAGCAGTACTTC. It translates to CASSGQGASEQYF.

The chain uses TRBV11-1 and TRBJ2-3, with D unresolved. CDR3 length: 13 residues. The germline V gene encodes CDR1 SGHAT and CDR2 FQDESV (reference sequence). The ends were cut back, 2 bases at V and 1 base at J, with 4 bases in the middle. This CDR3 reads CASSLQGTDTQYF. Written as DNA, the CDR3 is TGTGCCAGCAGCTTACAGGGCACAGATACGCAGTATTTT.

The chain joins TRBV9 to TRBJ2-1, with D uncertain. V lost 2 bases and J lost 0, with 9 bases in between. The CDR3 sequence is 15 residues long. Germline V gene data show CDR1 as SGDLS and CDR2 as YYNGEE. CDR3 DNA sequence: TGTGCCAGCAGCGTCACGGAGAGCTCCTACAATGAGCAGTTCTTC. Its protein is CASSVTESSYNEQFF.

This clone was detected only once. The CDR3 sequence is CAITGGYGYTF. DNA for the CDR3: TGTGCCATCACAGGGGGTTATGGCTACACCTTC. The chain couples TRBV10-3 to TRBJ1-2; 7 positions match TRBD1. Germline V CDR1 and CDR2: ENHRY, SYGVKD. The junction had 1 base not matched to a gene; V was cut back by 7 bases and J by 5 bases. The CDR3 sequence is 11 residues long.

DNA of the CDR3: TGTGCCAGCAGGCACAGCTGGGGCTACACCTTC. This gives the protein CASRHSWGYTF. The rearrangement joins TRBV28 to TRBJ1-2; D unresolved. CDR3 length: 11 amino acids. Deletions cut 6 bases from V and 8 bases from J, with 10 bases between. Germline V gene data show CDR1 as MDHEN and CDR2 as SYDVKM.

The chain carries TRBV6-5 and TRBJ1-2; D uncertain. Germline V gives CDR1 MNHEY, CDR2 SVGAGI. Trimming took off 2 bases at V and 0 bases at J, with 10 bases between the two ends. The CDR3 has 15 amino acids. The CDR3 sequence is CASSYGHTTNYGYTF. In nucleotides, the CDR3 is TGTGCCAGCAGTTACGGGCACACCACTAACTATGGCTACACCTTC.

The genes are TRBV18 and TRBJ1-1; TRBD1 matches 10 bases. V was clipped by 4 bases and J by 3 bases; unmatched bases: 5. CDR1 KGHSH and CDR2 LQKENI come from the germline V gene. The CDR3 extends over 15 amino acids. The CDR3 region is CASSHRDRGYTEAFF. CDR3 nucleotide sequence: TGTGCCAGCTCACATCGGGACAGGGGATACACTGAAGCTTTCTTT. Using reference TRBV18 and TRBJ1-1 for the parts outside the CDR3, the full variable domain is NAGVMQNPRHLVRRRGQEARLRCSPMKGHSHVYWYRQLPEEGLKFMVYLQKENIIDESGMPKERFSAEFPKEGPSILRIQQVVRGDSAAYFCASSHRDRGYTEAFFGQGTRLTVV.

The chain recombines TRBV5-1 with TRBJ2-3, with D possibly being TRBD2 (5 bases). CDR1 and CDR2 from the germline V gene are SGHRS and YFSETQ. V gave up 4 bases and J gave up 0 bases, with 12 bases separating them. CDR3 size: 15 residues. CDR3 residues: CASSIWRTSTDTQYF. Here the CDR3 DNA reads TGCGCCAGCAGCATCTGGAGGACTAGCACAGATACGCAGTATTTT.

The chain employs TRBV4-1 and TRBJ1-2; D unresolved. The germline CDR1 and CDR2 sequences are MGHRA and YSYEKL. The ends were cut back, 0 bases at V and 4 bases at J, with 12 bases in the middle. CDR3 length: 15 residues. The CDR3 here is CASSQDQAISYGYTF. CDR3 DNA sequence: TGCGCCAGCAGCCAAGATCAGGCCATTTCCTATGGCTACACCTTC.

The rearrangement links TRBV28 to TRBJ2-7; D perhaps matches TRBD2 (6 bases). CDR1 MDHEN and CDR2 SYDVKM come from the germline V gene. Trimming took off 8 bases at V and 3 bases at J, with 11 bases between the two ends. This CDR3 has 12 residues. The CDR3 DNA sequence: TGTGCCAGCCGGGGGTGGCTCTACGAGCAGTACTTC. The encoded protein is CASRGWLYEQYF.

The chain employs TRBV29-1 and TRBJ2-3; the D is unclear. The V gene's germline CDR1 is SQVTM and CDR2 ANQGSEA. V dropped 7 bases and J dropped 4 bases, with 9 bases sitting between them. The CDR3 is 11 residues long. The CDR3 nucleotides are TGCAGCGGTCGCCAGGCAGATACGCAGTATTTT. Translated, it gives CSGRQADTQYF.

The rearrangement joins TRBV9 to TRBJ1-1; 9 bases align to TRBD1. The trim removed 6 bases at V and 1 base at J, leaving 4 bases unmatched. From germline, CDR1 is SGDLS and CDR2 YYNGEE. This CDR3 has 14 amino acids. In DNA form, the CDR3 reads TGTGCCAGCAACAGACAGGGGGGGAACACTGAAGCTTTCTTT. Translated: CASNRQGGNTEAFF. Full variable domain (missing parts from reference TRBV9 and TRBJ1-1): DSGVTQTPKHLITATGQRVTLRCSPRSGDLSVYWYQQSLDQGLQFLIQYYNGEERAKGNILERFSAQQFPDLHSELNLSSLELGDSALYFCASNRQGGNTEAFFGQGTRLTVV.

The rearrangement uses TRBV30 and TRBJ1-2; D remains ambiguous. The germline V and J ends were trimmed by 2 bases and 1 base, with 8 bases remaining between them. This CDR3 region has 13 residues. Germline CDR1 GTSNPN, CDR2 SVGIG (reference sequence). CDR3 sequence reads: CAWSIGINYGYTF. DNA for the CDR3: TGTGCCTGGAGTATCGGGATTAACTATGGCTACACCTTC.

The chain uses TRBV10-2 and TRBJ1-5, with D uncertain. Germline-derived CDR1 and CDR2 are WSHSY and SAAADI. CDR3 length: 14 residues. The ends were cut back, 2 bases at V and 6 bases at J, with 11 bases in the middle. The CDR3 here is CASSETASGQPQHF. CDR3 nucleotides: TGCGCCAGCAGTGAGACGGCCTCAGGTCAGCCCCAGCATTTT.

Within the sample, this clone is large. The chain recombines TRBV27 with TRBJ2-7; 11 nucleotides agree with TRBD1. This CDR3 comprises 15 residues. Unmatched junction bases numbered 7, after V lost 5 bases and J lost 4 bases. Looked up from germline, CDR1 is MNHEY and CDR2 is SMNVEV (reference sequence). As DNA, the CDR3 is TGTGCCAGCAGTCTACCGGACAGGGGGCGTTACGAGCAGTACTTC. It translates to CASSLPDRGRYEQYF.

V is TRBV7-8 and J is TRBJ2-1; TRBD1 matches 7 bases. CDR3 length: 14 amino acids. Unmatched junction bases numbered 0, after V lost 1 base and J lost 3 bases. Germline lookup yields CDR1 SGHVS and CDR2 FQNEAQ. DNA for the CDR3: TGTGCCAGCAGCTTAGACAGGGGCTACAATGAGCAGTTCTTC. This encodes CASSLDRGYNEQFF.